These 17 T cell receptor beta chains share one sample of origin, sequenced in a study of blood T cell repertoires in COVID-19 (dated by TCRdb to 2018 to 2021). To prepare the library, the immunoSEQ multiplex PCR assay was applied. TCRdb mirrors the immuneACCESS table, restricted to in-frame sequences. Some clones are absent from its copies; in checked studies, under half trace to an unresolved V gene, and the reason for the others is unknown. In all, the sample holds roughly 410,000 clones, and approximately 87% of those were seen once. The leading ten clones occupy 2.3% of the sample. The sample comprised peripheral blood. Receptors were obtained from a woman aged 55 to 70 with COVID-19, enrolled during active disease.

Here the CDR3 reads CASSRNSDTQYF. The CDR3, as DNA: TGTGCCAGCAGCCGCAATAGTGATACGCAGTATTTT. The V and J genes are TRBV4-2 and TRBJ2-3; unclear D gene. The CDR3 totals 12 residues. Deletions cut 4 bases from V and 6 bases from J, with 8 bases between. Germline V gives CDR1 LGHNA, CDR2 YNFKEQ.

V is TRBV9 and J is TRBJ1-5; the D is unclear. The germline V gene encodes CDR1 SGDLS and CDR2 YYNGEE. The CDR3 contains 14 residues. V dropped 0 bases and J dropped 4 bases, with 8 bases sitting between them. The DNA of the CDR3 is TGTGCCAGCAGCGTAGGAACAGTTAATCAGCCCCAGCATTTT. Its translation: CASSVGTVNQPQHF. The entire variable domain, with the rest obtained from reference TRBV9 and TRBJ1-5, is as follows: DSGVTQTPKHLITATGQRVTLRCSPRSGDLSVYWYQQSLDQGLQFLIQYYNGEERAKGNILERFSAQQFPDLHSELNLSSLELGDSALYFCASSVGTVNQPQHFGDGTRLSIL.

The gene calls are TRBV5-4 and TRBJ2-5; TRBD2 agrees at 7 bases. There are 13 residues in the CDR3. The V and J ends lost 2 bases and 6 bases, in that order; junction bases with no gene match: 4. CDR1 and CDR2 (germline): SGHNT, YYREEE (reference sequence). CDR3 region: CASSFTSEKTQYF. The DNA of the CDR3 is TGTGCCAGCAGCTTCACTAGCGAGAAGACCCAGTACTTC.

The rearrangement links TRBV19 to TRBJ2-2; 8 bases are a match to TRBD1. This CDR3 contains 15 residues. J gave up 5 bases and V 2 bases, and 4 bases lay outside the gene matches. The V gene's germline CDR1 is LNHDA and CDR2 SQIVND (reference sequence). The CDR3 protein is CASSIPGGGTGELFF. CDR3 nucleotide sequence: TGTGCCAGTAGTATACCAGGGGGCGGTACCGGGGAGCTGTTTTTT. The full variable domain, completed using reference TRBV19 and TRBJ2-2, is DGGITQSPKYLFRKEGQNVTLSCEQNLNHDAMYWYRQDPGQGLRLIYYSQIVNDFQKGDIAEGYSVSREKKESFPLTVTSAQKNPTAFYLCASSIPGGGTGELFFGEGSRLTVL.

The chain combines TRBV19 with TRBJ2-5, with 12 bases lining up with TRBD2. From germline, CDR1 is LNHDA and CDR2 SQIVND (reference sequence). After removal of 1 base from V and 4 bases from J, the junction contained 10 bases not matched to a gene. The CDR3 covers 18 residues. For the CDR3, the DNA is TGTGCCAGTAGTATAGGAGGCCTAGCGGGGGGGACCGGAGAGACCCAGTACTTC. It encodes CASSIGGLAGGTGETQYF.

The chain couples TRBV5-1 to TRBJ1-1; 7 nucleotides agree with TRBD1. The CDR3 has 15 residues. The J segment lost 5 bases and the V segment lost 1 base, leaving 8 bases of the junction unmatched. CDR1 and CDR2 from the germline V gene are SGHRS and YFSETQ. In DNA form, the CDR3 reads TGCGCCAGCAGCTTGAGGACAGGCAGGGGTACTGAAGCTTTCTTT. Protein product: CASSLRTGRGTEAFF.

The rearrangement links TRBV28 to TRBJ2-7; 7 positions agree with TRBD1. This CDR3 is 13 amino acids long. The germline CDR1 and CDR2 sequences are MDHEN and SYDVKM. Trimming took 2 bases from V and 4 from J; bases not matched to a gene: 2. Here the CDR3 DNA reads TGTGCCAGCAGTTTAGGGACAGTATACGAGCAGTACTTC. This encodes CASSLGTVYEQYF.

This clone was observed a handful of times. The chain recombines TRBV3-1 (or the pseudogene TRBV3-2) with TRBJ2-7, with 12 bases matching TRBD2. CDR1 is LGHDT, CDR2 YNNKEL, per germline (reference sequence). V lost 6 bases to trimming and J lost 5 bases; unmatched junction nucleotides: 8. The CDR3 extends over 15 amino acids. CDR3 loop: CASSQLAGGMNEQYF. The CDR3 DNA is TGTGCCAGCAGTCAGCTAGCGGGGGGGATGAACGAGCAGTACTTC.

This rearrangement joins TRBV28 to TRBJ2-1, with 9 bases that match TRBD2. Germline V lookup: CDR1 MDHEN, CDR2 SYDVKM. The ends lost 0 bases at V and 7 bases at J; junction bases unmatched: 4. The CDR3 consists of 15 residues. Here the CDR3 reads CASSLWPAGGNEQFF. DNA of the CDR3: TGTGCCAGCAGTTTATGGCCTGCGGGGGGGAATGAGCAGTTCTTC.

The genes are TRBV5-1 and TRBJ1-1; TRBD1 might be the D (6 bases). CDR1 and CDR2 from the germline V gene are SGHRS and YFSETQ. V lost 2 bases and J lost 5, with 16 bases in between. The CDR3 covers 15 residues. The CDR3 sequence: CASSFQTGTRTEAFF. The CDR3 DNA reads as TGCGCCAGCAGCTTTCAAACAGGGACCCGGACTGAAGCTTTCTTT. The variable domain in full, with the rest retrieved from reference TRBV5-1 and TRBJ1-1, is KAGVTQTPRYLIKTRGQQVTLSCSPISGHRSVSWYQQTPGQGLQFLFEYFSETQRNKGNFPGRFSGRQFSNSRSEMNVSTLELGDSALYLCASSFQTGTRTEAFFGQGTRLTVV.

This chain connects TRBV30 to TRBJ1-5; 8 bases match TRBD1. V trimming: 2 bases; J trimming: 6 bases; junction bases outside the gene matches: 12. There are 16 residues in the CDR3. Per germline, CDR1 GTSNPN and CDR2 SVGIG (reference sequence). In DNA form, the CDR3 reads TGTGCCTGGAGTAGAGGACAGGGCAAAGACGGTCAGCCCCAGCATTTT. This encodes CAWSRGQGKDGQPQHF. Full variable domain (remainder filled in from reference TRBV30 and TRBJ1-5): SQTIHQWPATLVQPVGSPLSLECTVEGTSNPNLYWYRQAAGRGLQLLFYSVGIGQISSEVPQNLSASRPQDRQFILSSKKLLLSDSGFYLCAWSRGQGKDGQPQHFGDGTRLSIL.

The chain links TRBV15 to TRBJ1-3; the D gene is possibly TRBD1 (6 bases). V lost 1 base and J lost 4, with 17 bases in between. Germline V lookup: CDR1 LNHNV, CDR2 YYDKDF (reference sequence). The CDR3 covers 17 residues. CDR3: CATSRGITGRLGNTIYF. Written as DNA, the CDR3 is TGTGCCACCAGCAGAGGGATAACAGGGCGTCTGGGAAACACCATATATTTT.

The chain uses TRBV6-5 and TRBJ2-3; perhaps TRBD2 as D (6 bases). Germline CDR1 MNHEY, CDR2 SVGAGI. CDR3 size: 14 residues. The V end was cut by 7 bases, the J end by 5 bases, with 16 bases between. The CDR3 loop reads CASNRASVGDTQYF. The CDR3 DNA is TGTGCCAGCAATAGGGCTAGCGTTGGAGATACGCAGTATTTT.

A remark on this clone: Additional DNA sequences in this sample encode the identical CDR3. DNA of the CDR3: TGTGCCTGGAGTGTGGGCGGGGGCACAGATACGCAGTATTTT. Its protein product is CAWSVGGGTDTQYF. The chain joins TRBV30 to TRBJ2-3, with D perhaps matching TRBD2 (6 bases). The CDR3 sequence is 14 residues long. Germline CDR1 GTSNPN, CDR2 SVGIG (reference sequence). V was clipped by 0 bases and J by 1 base, with 8 bases between them.

The J gene is TRBJ2-1, the V gene TRBV28; TRBD1 matches at 7 bases. Germline V CDR1 and CDR2: MDHEN, SYDVKM. There are 16 residues in the CDR3. Trimming at V came to 5 bases and at J to 3 bases, leaving 10 bases not matched to a gene. The chain's CDR3 is CASSPLPGQRYNEQFF. The DNA for the CDR3 is TGTGCCAGCAGTCCACTGCCGGGACAGCGCTACAATGAGCAGTTCTTC. Complete variable domain (other parts from reference TRBV28 and TRBJ2-1): DVKVTQSSRYLVKRTGEKVFLECVQDMDHENMFWYRQDPGLGLRLIYFSYDVKMKEKGDIPEGYSVSREKKERFSLILESASTNQTSMYLCASSPLPGQRYNEQFFGPGTRLTVL.

This chain connects TRBV5-1 to TRBJ2-7; 8 bases match TRBD1. Trimming took 4 bases from V and 5 from J; bases not matched to a gene: 11. Germline lookup yields CDR1 SGHRS and CDR2 YFSETQ. The CDR3 runs 15 residues. The CDR3 spells CASSETGGRNHEQYF. The CDR3, as DNA: TGCGCCAGCAGCGAAACAGGGGGTCGGAACCACGAGCAGTACTTC.

The gene calls are TRBV6-5 and TRBJ1-5; TRBD1 might be the D (6 bases). Germline CDR1 reads MNHEY; CDR2 reads SVGAGI. Deletions cut 6 bases from V and 2 bases from J, with 14 bases between. This CDR3 has 15 residues. The CDR3 region has the DNA TGTGCCAGCAGCGTACAGGGAGGGGGCAATCAGCCCCAGCATTTT. Translating it yields CASSVQGGGNQPQHF.